This record concerns one T cell receptor beta chain sequence. Its cognate antigen is unknown. Without the conserved terminal phenylalanine or tryptophan, this CDR3 likely stems from a read error. This sample's RNA came from whole unsorted tissue. More than 3 cm separated this lung sample from the edge of the tumor. The data are from a study of tumor and adjacent non-tumor tissue in lung cancer. About the study: Stage I to III disease affected roughly 10 men and 5 women aged roughly 31 to 85.

Study results and limitations: Significantly higher TCR diversity was found in tumor than normal lung.

The library came from three nested PCR rounds adapted from ARM-PCR protocols. TCRdb reanalysed the multiplex PCR reads using MiXCR and keeps one entry per CDR3 protein. The repertoire holds about 67,000 distinct CDR3 sequences, with 65% to 80% as singletons. The CDR3 length is 13 residues. V lost 2 bases and J lost 5, with 9 bases in between. The sequenced sample consisted of distant non-tumor lung tissue. The J gene is TRBJ1-1, the V gene TRBV12-3 or TRBV12-4; a weak D match, TRBD1 (6 bases). The receptor comes from a man in his 60s with non-small cell lung cancer. CDR3 DNA: TGTGCCAGCAGTTTAACAAGGGGGACTGAAGCTTTCTCT. This codes for CASSLTRGTEAFS.